This T cell receptor (beta chain) emerged from a study of blood T cell repertoires in COVID-19. Only a few counts were recorded for this clone. Using immunoSEQ multiplex PCR, the repertoire was profiled, and TCRdb retains in-frame clones only, with some absent. The repertoire holds hundreds of thousands of clones, with roughly four fifths as singletons. The V gene's germline CDR1 is GTSNPN and CDR2 SVGIG (reference sequence). Trimming stripped 4 bases from V and 3 bases from J, with 13 bases between. This CDR3 is built from 15 residues. Specimen: peripheral blood. This TCR came from a woman in her 70s with acute or convalescent COVID-19. J is TRBJ1-6 and V is TRBV30; D is possibly TRBD1 (5 bases). This chain's CDR3 is CAWKVGANYNSPLHF. CDR3 DNA: TGTGCCTGGAAGGTTGGGGCTAACTATAATTCACCCCTCCACTTT. The full variable domain, completed using reference TRBV30 and TRBJ1-6, is SQTIHQWPATLVQPVGSPLSLECTVEGTSNPNLYWYRQAAGRGLQLLFYSVGIGQISSEVPQNLSASRPQDRQFILSSKKLLLSDSGFYLCAWKVGANYNSPLHFGNGTRLTVT.